This T cell receptor beta chain was sequenced for a study of vaccination effects on CD4 cells after COVID-19. For the study at large: Ahead of sequencing, the ViraFEST assay grew antigen-specific CD4+ T cells using viral peptide pools. The study's findings and limits: Just 1 of 255 vaccine-induced clones in healthy recipients was cross-reactive.

Sequencing was performed with immunoSEQ multiplex PCR; in TCRdb, only in-frame clones are kept and a portion is missing. The table includes tens of thousands of clones, roughly 80% detected once. Germline values: CDR1 SGHNT, CDR2 YENEEA. The CDR3 runs to 14 residues. The V end was cut by 5 bases, the J end by 4 bases, with 11 bases between. Remarks on this clone: Its antigen is unidentified.

A 10-day culture period preceded the isolation of CD4+ T cells. The gene calls are TRBV11-3 and TRBJ2-2, with no clear D. This sequence originates from a human donor who received a COVID-19 vaccine. This specimen consisted of CD4+ T cells from PBMCs cultured without peptide, obtained before COVID-19 vaccination. The CDR3 DNA reads TGTGCCAGCAGCCTCGGACCGACCACCGGGGAGCTGTTTTTT. This codes for CASSLGPTTGELFF.